Presented here are 26 T cell receptor beta chains from one specimen sequenced in a study of blood T cell repertoires in COVID-19. Data came from immunoSEQ multiplex PCR; TCRdb stores just in-frame clones and leaves some out. In the table there are roughly 200,000 clones, roughly 90% of which are singletons. Sequencing used PBMCs or T cells enriched from blood (not recorded which). Receptors originate from a woman aged 45-60 years in a cohort exposed to, infected with or recovered from COVID-19 (not recorded which).

The chain uses TRBV28 and TRBJ2-1; no definite D call. Per germline, CDR1 MDHEN and CDR2 SYDVKM. V was cut by 1 base and J by 7 bases, with 2 bases left in between. The CDR3 extends over 11 amino acids. This CDR3 reads CASSLSNEQFF. CDR3 DNA: TGTGCCAGCAGTTTATCGAATGAGCAGTTCTTC.

The V and J genes are TRBV12-3 or TRBV12-4 and TRBJ1-1, with D perhaps TRBD1 (6 bases). The V gene lost 6 bases and the J gene lost 3 bases, with 11 bases spanning the gap. The CDR3 is made up of 13 amino acids. This CDR3 reads CASRRGLDTEAFF. In DNA form, the CDR3 reads TGTGCCAGCAGGCGGGGGCTTGACACTGAAGCTTTCTTT.

J is TRBJ1-2 and V is TRBV5-1, with D possibly TRBD1 on 6 matching bases. The germline V gene encodes CDR1 SGHRS and CDR2 YFSETQ. This CDR3 has 13 amino acids. The V end was cut by 4 bases, the J end by 4 bases, with 11 bases between. CDR3: CASSLGQFYGYTF. CDR3 DNA sequence: TGCGCCAGCAGCCTAGGACAGTTCTATGGCTACACCTTC.

This sequence joins TRBV25-1 and TRBJ1-1; possible D gene TRBD1, 5 bases. V gave up 3 bases and J gave up 8 bases, with 10 bases separating them. The germline V gene encodes CDR1 MGHDK and CDR2 SYGVNS. The length of the CDR3 is 12 residues. The CDR3 loop reads CASSDQGTEAFF. CDR3 sequence (DNA): TGTGCCAGCAGTGATCAGGGAACCGAAGCTTTCTTT.

The J gene is TRBJ2-7, the V gene TRBV7-3, with a weak D call TRBD1 (5 bases). The germline V gene has CDR1 SGHTA and CDR2 FQGTGA. This CDR3 region has 13 residues. V was clipped by 2 bases and J by 6 bases, with 11 bases between them. The chain's CDR3 is CASSLGRDSEQYF. CDR3 DNA: TGTGCCAGCAGCTTAGGCAGGGATAGCGAGCAGTACTTC.

The V call is TRBV12-5, the J call TRBJ2-7, with D possibly matching TRBD2 (6 bases). Looked up from germline, CDR1 is LGHNT and CDR2 is FRNRAP. The CDR3 spans 13 residues. V was shortened by 1 base and J by 2 bases, with 6 bases between the two germline ends. As DNA, the CDR3 is TGTGCTAGTGGTTTGGCGGGAGCCTACGAGCAGTACTTC. It codes for CASGLAGAYEQYF.

The chain is built from TRBV6-5 and TRBJ2-7; 8 nucleotides line up with TRBD1. Germline V gene lookup returns CDR1 MNHEY and CDR2 SVGAGI. V was clipped by 6 bases and J by 2 bases; unmatched bases: 9. CDR3 size: 15 residues. The CDR3 loop reads CASRTDRVGAYEQYF. CDR3 nucleotide sequence: TGTGCCAGCAGAACGGACAGGGTAGGGGCCTACGAGCAGTACTTC.

This chain joins TRBV3-1 (or the pseudogene TRBV3-2) and TRBJ2-1, with D tentatively TRBD2 (7 bases). The V gene lost 5 bases and the J gene lost 16 bases, with 18 bases spanning the gap. The CDR3 totals 12 residues. Germline CDR1 and CDR2: LGHDT and YNNKEL (reference sequence). In nucleotides, the CDR3 is TGTGCCAGCAGCACGATGGGAGGGGGACTATTCTTC. This translates into CASSTMGGGLFF.

The chain has TRBV7-9 and TRBJ2-3; D unclear. This CDR3 contains 14 residues. CDR1 is SEHNR and CDR2 is FQNEAQ in the germline V gene (reference sequence). Trimming removed 3 bases from V and 3 bases from J, with 10 bases in between. CDR3 coding DNA: TGTGCCAGCAGCTTTTCATATAGAACAGATACGCAGTATTTT. It codes for CASSFSYRTDTQYF.

V and J are TRBV5-1 and TRBJ1-1; D remains ambiguous. CDR1 and CDR2 from the germline V gene are SGHRS and YFSETQ. This CDR3 region has 15 residues. Trimming stripped 4 bases from V and 4 bases from J, with 17 bases between. The CDR3 here is CASSPIDGYTTEAFF. The CDR3 nucleotides read TGCGCCAGCAGCCCTATTGACGGGTACACCACTGAAGCTTTCTTT.

The gene calls are TRBV7-9 and TRBJ1-4, with 8 nucleotides matching TRBD1. The CDR3 consists of 14 residues. Germline V gives CDR1 SEHNR, CDR2 FQNEAQ (reference sequence). Trimming at V came to 4 bases and at J to 6 bases, leaving 4 bases not matched to a gene. The CDR3 DNA follows: TGTGCCAGCAGCTCCGACAGGGGTGATGAAAAACTGTTTTTT. Amino acid sequence: CASSSDRGDEKLFF.

The chain uses TRBV6-5 and TRBJ2-3; 9 bases line up with TRBD1. There are 14 residues in the CDR3. The V gene end was trimmed by 5 bases and the J gene end by 4 bases; junction bases not matched to a gene: 4. Per germline, CDR1 MNHEY and CDR2 SVGAGI. The CDR3 nucleotides are TGTGCCAGCAGTCGGGACAGGGCATCAGATACGCAGTATTTT. The encoded protein is CASSRDRASDTQYF.

The V call is TRBV7-2, the J call TRBJ1-1; unclear D gene. The CDR3 contains 14 residues. The V end lost 5 bases, the J end lost 3 bases, and 13 bases lay between the germline ends. Germline V lookup: CDR1 SGHTA, CDR2 FQGNSA. CDR3 residues: CASSPRVRDTEAFF. The CDR3 DNA reads as TGTGCCAGCAGCCCCCGGGTGAGGGACACTGAAGCTTTCTTT.

The V call is TRBV11-3, the J call TRBJ2-5; possible D gene TRBD2, 7 bases. Germline-derived CDR1 and CDR2 are SGHNT and YENEEA. The V gene lost 5 bases and the J gene lost 1 base, with 20 bases spanning the gap. The CDR3 length is 17 residues. The CDR3 spells CASSPRRGAVPQETQYF. CDR3 bases: TGTGCCAGCAGCCCTCGCCGGGGGGCCGTCCCCCAAGAGACCCAGTACTTC.

The gene calls are TRBV6-2 or TRBV6-3 and TRBJ1-5; TRBD1 agrees at 7 bases. CDR1 and CDR2 (germline): MNHEY, SVGEGT. The ends lost 6 bases at V and 2 bases at J; junction bases unmatched: 4. This CDR3 is 14 amino acids long. CDR3 in amino acids: CASSRQGGNQPQHF. The CDR3 DNA sequence: TGTGCCAGCAGCAGACAGGGAGGCAATCAGCCCCAGCATTTT.

J is TRBJ2-7 and V is TRBV6-2 or TRBV6-3; D call uncertain. V lost 0 bases and J 2 bases, leaving 8 bases between the germline ends. This CDR3 region has 14 residues. Germline V gene data show CDR1 as MNHEY and CDR2 as SVGEGT. The CDR3 region has the DNA TGTGCCAGCAGTTACTCGGGCGTAACCTACGAGCAGTACTTC. It is translated as CASSYSGVTYEQYF.

CDR3 nucleotide sequence: TGTGCCATCAGTGAAAGGGCAGGGGCAATCTCTGGAAACACCATATATTTT. Translating it yields CAISERAGAISGNTIYF. The chain recombines TRBV10-3 with TRBJ1-3, with a tentative D call TRBD1 (6 bases). The CDR3 is made up of 17 amino acids. Trimming shortened V by 3 bases and J by 0 bases, and 15 bases separated the two germline ends. Germline CDR1 and CDR2: ENHRY and SYGVKD.

A single count supports this clone. V usage is TRBV12-5 and J usage is TRBJ2-1; maybe TRBD2 (7 bases). V was pared by 8 bases and J by 5 bases, with 19 bases between. The CDR3 has 15 residues. Germline-derived CDR1 and CDR2 are LGHNT and FRNRAP. In DNA, the CDR3 is TGTGCTAGTACCCGGTTGGGGGGGCAGAACAATGAGCAGTTCTTC. Translation gives CASTRLGGQNNEQFF.

The V and J genes are TRBV4-2 and TRBJ1-6, with TRBD1 as a possible D gene (6 bases). This CDR3 is built from 21 residues. V lost 4 bases to trimming and J lost 0 bases, with 25 bases between them. Germline V gives CDR1 LGHNA, CDR2 YNFKEQ. The CDR3 nucleotides are TGTGCCAGCAGCCGGGGTCCATCCGGGACAACCTTTAGCTCCTATAATTCACCCCTCCACTTT. Translated, it gives CASSRGPSGTTFSSYNSPLHF.

The J gene is TRBJ2-3, the V gene TRBV9, with D hard to call. This CDR3 region has 17 residues. Trimming took 4 bases from V and 1 from J, leaving 19 bases between them. Germline CDR1 SGDLS, CDR2 YYNGEE. This CDR3 is CASSPEPELSRTDTQYF. CDR3 bases: TGTGCCAGCAGCCCAGAACCGGAGCTCTCTCGCACAGATACGCAGTATTTT.

This clone was seen once. CDR3 bases: TGTGCCAGCATGGAACAGGGGGGCACAGATACGCAGTATTTT. Translation: CASMEQGGTDTQYF. This chain connects TRBV6-5 to TRBJ2-3; 8 bases agree with TRBD1. CDR3 length equals 14 residues. V gave up 7 bases and J gave up 1 base; unmatched junction bases: 4. Germline CDR1 is MNHEY and CDR2 is SVGAGI.

This clone was detected a few times. The V and J genes are TRBV30 and TRBJ1-2, with a weak D call TRBD1 (6 bases). The germline V gene has CDR1 GTSNPN and CDR2 SVGIG (reference sequence). This CDR3 comprises 17 residues. V was clipped by 0 bases and J by 3 bases, with 20 bases between them. CDR3: CAWSVLWGTQLHYGYTF. The CDR3, as DNA: TGTGCCTGGAGTGTCCTTTGGGGGACACAACTCCACTATGGCTACACCTTC.

This sequence joins TRBV7-6 and TRBJ2-7, with a weak D call TRBD1 (6 bases). V lost 1 base, J lost 3 bases, and 13 bases lay in between. The CDR3 is made up of 15 amino acids. CDR1 is SGHVS, CDR2 FNYEAQ, per germline. CDR3 protein: CASSLGSGQNYEQYF. The CDR3 nucleotides read TGTGCCAGCAGCTTAGGGTCAGGACAGAACTACGAGCAGTACTTC.

The genes are TRBV7-2 and TRBJ1-2; weak D call: TRBD1 (5 bases). The germline V and J ends were trimmed by 0 bases and 4 bases, with 9 bases remaining between them. Germline V gene lookup returns CDR1 SGHTA and CDR2 FQGNSA. CDR3 size: 14 residues. The CDR3 DNA reads as TGTGCCAGCAGCTTAGCGCCGGGGGGCTATGGCTACACCTTC. Protein: CASSLAPGGYGYTF.

The chain links TRBV5-6 to TRBJ1-6; 10 bases are shared with TRBD1. The germline V gene has CDR1 SGHDT and CDR2 YYEEEE. The CDR3 is 14 amino acids. Unmatched junction bases numbered 2, after V lost 3 bases and J lost 8 bases. CDR3 sequence (DNA): TGTGCCAGCAGCTCAGGACAGGGGGATTCACCCCTCCACTTT. It yields the protein CASSSGQGDSPLHF.

This rearrangement joins TRBV21-1 to TRBJ1-6. TRBV21-1 is a pseudogene locus. This CDR3 has 15 residues. As DNA, the CDR3 is TGTGCCAGCAGCAAAGTGTTCCGTAATAATTCACCCCTCCACTTT. This gives the protein CASSKVFRNNSPLHF.